Below, 11 T cell receptor beta chains from the same sample are listed, as sequenced in a study of T cell clones after liver transplantation. The repertoire was sequenced with immunoSEQ multiplex PCR; TCRdb's copy has only in-frame clones and lacks some. This sample has tens of thousands of clones, with around 70% found just once. The source material was CD4+ T cells from blood, sampled at the 22-month timepoint. These receptors all stem from a human patient who received a liver transplant. Some T cells may trace back to the graft donor.

This chain uses TRBV9 with TRBJ2-3; D is perhaps TRBD2 (5 bases). In germline, CDR1 is SGDLS, CDR2 YYNGEE. V was shortened by 4 bases and J by 7 bases, with 10 bases between the two germline ends. The CDR3 sequence is 12 residues long. The chain's CDR3 is CASSPRTYTQYF. The CDR3 region has the DNA TGTGCCAGCAGCCCCCGGACTTATACGCAGTATTTT.

This chain connects TRBV29-1 to TRBJ2-1; 11 bases are shared with TRBD2. The CDR3 is 16 amino acids. V dropped 1 base and J dropped 4; count of bases not matched to a gene: 6. CDR1 SQVTM and CDR2 ANQGSEA come from the germline V gene. The chain's CDR3 is CSVEGLAGGVYNEQFF. CDR3 coding DNA: TGCAGCGTTGAAGGGTTAGCGGGGGGGGTTTACAATGAGCAGTTCTTC.

The chain combines TRBV28 with TRBJ2-2; D may be TRBD1 (6 bases). Trimming removed 5 bases at V and 0 bases at J, with 22 bases between. The germline V gene encodes CDR1 MDHEN and CDR2 SYDVKM. This CDR3 spans 19 amino acids. CDR3 in DNA: TGTGCCAGCAGTCTTCGGGAACAGGGAATCCCCGCGAACACCGGGGAGCTGTTTTTT. As protein: CASSLREQGIPANTGELFF.

The V gene is TRBV29-1, the J gene TRBJ1-1; D is uncertain. Between the trimmed V and J ends, which lost 3 bases and 1 base, there was a span of 9 bases. Germline CDR1 and CDR2: SQVTM and ANQGSEA. The CDR3 is made up of 13 amino acids. The CDR3 DNA follows: TGCAGCGTTGATAGTGTCCAGAACACTGAAGCTTTCTTT. Its protein is CSVDSVQNTEAFF.

In its sample, this clone was seen once. The V gene is TRBV25-1, the J gene TRBJ2-2; 8 bases align to TRBD1. The CDR3 has 16 amino acids. The trim removed 3 bases at V and 2 bases at J, leaving 5 bases unmatched. Germline-derived CDR1 and CDR2 are MGHDK and SYGVNS. The CDR3 DNA reads TGTGCCAGCAGTGAGCCGACAGGGGCCAACACCGGGGAGCTGTTTTTT. It specifies CASSEPTGANTGELFF.

This clone appeared a few times. The CDR3 sequence is CASRTGQGGEKLFF. For the CDR3, the DNA is TGTGCCAGCAGGACGGGACAGGGGGGTGAAAAACTGTTTTTT. This chain links TRBV2 with TRBJ1-4; 11 bases match TRBD1. CDR3 length: 14 residues. Germline assignment: CDR1 SNHLY and CDR2 FYNNEI. V was pared by 6 bases and J by 7 bases, with 4 bases of the junction left unmatched.

This chain connects TRBV19 to TRBJ2-5; D unresolved. Trimming stripped 1 base from V and 5 bases from J, with 5 bases between. The germline V gene has CDR1 LNHDA and CDR2 SQIVND (reference sequence). This CDR3 contains 12 residues. The CDR3 DNA follows: TGTGCCAGTAGTATAGGGGGTGAGACCCAGTACTTC. Protein sequence: CASSIGGETQYF. Using reference TRBV19 and TRBJ2-5 for the parts outside the CDR3, the full variable domain is DGGITQSPKYLFRKEGQNVTLSCEQNLNHDAMYWYRQDPGQGLRLIYYSQIVNDFQKGDIAEGYSVSREKKESFPLTVTSAQKNPTAFYLCASSIGGETQYFGPGTRLLVL.

This clone was counted at least ten times. The V call is TRBV21-1, the J call TRBJ2-1; TRBD1 is taken as the D call from the table, unchecked against the DNA. TRBV21-1 has pseudogene status. The CDR3 runs to 13 residues. DNA for the CDR3: TGTGCCAGCACCACAGAAGGCAGTAATGAGCAGTTCTTC. Protein sequence: CASTTEGSNEQFF.

This clone was recorded a few times. The V and J genes are TRBV11-2 and TRBJ1-3; D remains unclear. V was pared by 2 bases and J by 1 base, with 9 bases between. Germline CDR1 and CDR2: SGHAT and FQNNGV. This CDR3 region has 15 residues. The CDR3 region is CASSLSMGSGNTIYF. The CDR3 DNA sequence: TGTGCCAGCAGCTTATCGATGGGGTCTGGAAACACCATATATTTT.

This clone was observed once. The chain joins TRBV6-5 to TRBJ1-3; D may be TRBD1 (5 bases). In germline, CDR1 is MNHEY, CDR2 SVGAGI. V lost 2 bases, J lost 2 bases, and 10 bases lay in between. The CDR3 extends over 15 amino acids. CDR3 DNA: TGTGCCAGCAGTTACGGGGGGAGAGCTGGAAACACCATATATTTT. Translation gives CASSYGGRAGNTIYF.

This chain connects TRBV6-5 to TRBJ1-2; a possible D gene is TRBD1 (5 bases). Trimming cost V 10 bases and J 4 bases, with 22 bases left between them. Germline V gene sequence: CDR1 MNHEY, CDR2 SVGAGI. The CDR3 is 15 residues long. The CDR3 DNA follows: TGTGCCACCAACCCCGGGAGGGACGGAGTCTATGGCTACACCTTC. As protein: CATNPGRDGVYGYTF.